The clone carrying this TCR beta chain was picked up many times. No treatment of any kind had been given to any patient before thyroid surgery. V was clipped by 4 bases and J by 6 bases, with 16 bases between them. The germline V gene encodes CDR1 SGHRS and CDR2 YFSETQ. The CDR3 contains 15 residues. TCRdb reanalyzed the PCR reads via MiXCR. The table records 25,000 to 30,000 clones, 15% to 20% of them present only once. The entry originates in a study of metastatic and nonmetastatic thyroid tumors. Study-level background: Malignant thyroid and benign thyroid patients provided blood and tumor or nodule tissue whose repertoires were compared.

The receptor's source is a female donor with papillary thyroid cancer or a benign thyroid nodule (not recorded which). Some clones in this sample may be carry-over from other donors' samples. The V call is TRBV5-1, the J call TRBJ2-2, with D possibly being TRBD1 or TRBD2 (5 bases each). The sequenced sample consisted of blood. CDR3 coding DNA: TGCGCCAGCAGCCCCGAGGCCCTGGGGGCCGGGGAGCTGTTTTTT. Protein sequence: CASSPEALGAGELFF.